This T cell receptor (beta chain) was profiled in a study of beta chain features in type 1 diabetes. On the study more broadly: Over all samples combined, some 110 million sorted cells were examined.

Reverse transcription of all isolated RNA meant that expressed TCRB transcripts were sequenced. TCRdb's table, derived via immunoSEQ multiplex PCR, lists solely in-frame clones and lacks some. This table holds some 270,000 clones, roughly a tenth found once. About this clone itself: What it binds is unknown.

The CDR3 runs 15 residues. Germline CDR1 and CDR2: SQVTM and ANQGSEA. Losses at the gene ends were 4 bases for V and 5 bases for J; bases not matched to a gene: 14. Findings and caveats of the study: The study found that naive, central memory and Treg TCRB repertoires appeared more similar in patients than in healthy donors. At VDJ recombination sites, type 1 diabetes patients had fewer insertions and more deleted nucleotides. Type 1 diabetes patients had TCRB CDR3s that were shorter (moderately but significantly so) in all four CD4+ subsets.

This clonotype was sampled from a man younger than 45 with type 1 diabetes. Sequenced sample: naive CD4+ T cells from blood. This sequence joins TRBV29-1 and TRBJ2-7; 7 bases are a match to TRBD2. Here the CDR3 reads CSVVGGVNPGHEQYF. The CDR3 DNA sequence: TGCAGCGTTGTTGGGGGGGTTAACCCAGGGCACGAGCAGTACTTC.